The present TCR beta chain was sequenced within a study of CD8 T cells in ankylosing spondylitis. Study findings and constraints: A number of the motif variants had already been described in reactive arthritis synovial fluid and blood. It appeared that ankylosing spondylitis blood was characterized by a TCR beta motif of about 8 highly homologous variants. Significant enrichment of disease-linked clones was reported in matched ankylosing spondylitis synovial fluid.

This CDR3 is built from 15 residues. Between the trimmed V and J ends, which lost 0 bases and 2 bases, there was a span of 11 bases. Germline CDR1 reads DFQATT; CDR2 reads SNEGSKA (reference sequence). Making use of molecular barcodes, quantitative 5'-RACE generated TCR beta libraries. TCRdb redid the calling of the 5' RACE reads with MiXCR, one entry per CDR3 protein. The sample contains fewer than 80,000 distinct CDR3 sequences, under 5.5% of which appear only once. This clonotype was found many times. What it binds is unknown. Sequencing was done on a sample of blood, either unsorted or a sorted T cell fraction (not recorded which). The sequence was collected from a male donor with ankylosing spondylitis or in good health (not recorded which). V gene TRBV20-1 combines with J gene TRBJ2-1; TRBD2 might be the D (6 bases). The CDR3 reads CSARDTGGTYNEQFF. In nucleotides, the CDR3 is TGCAGTGCTAGAGATACTGGGGGGACCTACAATGAGCAGTTCTTC.